This T cell receptor beta chain originates from a study of Graves' ophthalmopathy and Graves' hyperthyroidism. The TCR beta CDR3 regions underwent amplification from RNA transcripts. Following a first-round RT-PCR that used HTBI primers, a second-round multiplex PCR was carried out. Each CDR3 protein is one row after TCRdb ran MiXCR on the multiplex PCR reads. The sample lists around 600,000 distinct CDR3 sequences; approximately 39% were seen once. Moderate-to-severe activity, CAS ≥3, NOSPECS ≥4 and a duration under 3 months were seen in donors with ophthalmopathy. Pregnancy or lactation, uncontrolled infections and other autoimmune diseases were grounds for excluding patients. Diagnosis was based on clinical symptoms, serum thyroxine, TRAb, thyroid ultrasound and orbital computed tomography. J was trimmed by 5 bases and V by 5 bases; bases with no gene match: 9. The CDR3 is 15 amino acids. Per germline, CDR1 MNHEY and CDR2 SVGAGI.

This clonotype was found a few times. The chain joins TRBV6-5 to TRBJ2-7; 10 bases are shared with TRBD1. The clonotype originates from an adult man with Graves' ophthalmopathy. Sequencing was done on a sample of peripheral blood. Here the CDR3 reads CASSGRTGGINEQYF. CDR3 DNA: TGTGCCAGCAGTGGCAGGACAGGGGGTATCAACGAGCAGTACTTC.